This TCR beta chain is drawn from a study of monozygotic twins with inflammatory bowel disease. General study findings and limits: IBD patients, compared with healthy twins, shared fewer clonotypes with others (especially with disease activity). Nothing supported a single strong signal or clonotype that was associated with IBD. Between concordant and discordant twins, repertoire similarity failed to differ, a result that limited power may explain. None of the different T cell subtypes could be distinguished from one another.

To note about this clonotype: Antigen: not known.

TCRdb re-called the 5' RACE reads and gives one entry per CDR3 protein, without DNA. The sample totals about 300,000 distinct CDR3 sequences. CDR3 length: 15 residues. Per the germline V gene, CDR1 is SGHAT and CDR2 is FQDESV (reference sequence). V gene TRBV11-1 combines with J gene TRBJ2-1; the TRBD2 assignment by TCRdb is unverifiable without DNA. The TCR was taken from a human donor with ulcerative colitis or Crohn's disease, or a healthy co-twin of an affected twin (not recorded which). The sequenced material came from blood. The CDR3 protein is CASSPRLAEGVEQFF.